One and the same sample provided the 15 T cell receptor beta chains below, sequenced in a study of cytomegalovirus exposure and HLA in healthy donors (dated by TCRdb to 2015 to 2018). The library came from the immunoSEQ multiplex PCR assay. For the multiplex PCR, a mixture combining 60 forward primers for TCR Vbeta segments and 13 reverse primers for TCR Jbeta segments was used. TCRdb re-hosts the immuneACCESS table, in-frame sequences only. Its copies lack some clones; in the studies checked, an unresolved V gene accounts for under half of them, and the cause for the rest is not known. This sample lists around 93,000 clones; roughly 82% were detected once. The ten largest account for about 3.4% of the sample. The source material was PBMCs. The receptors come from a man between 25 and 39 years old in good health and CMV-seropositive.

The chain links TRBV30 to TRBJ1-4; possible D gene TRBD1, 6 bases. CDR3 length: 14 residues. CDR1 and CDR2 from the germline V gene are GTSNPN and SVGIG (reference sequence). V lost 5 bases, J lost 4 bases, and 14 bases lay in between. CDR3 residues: CAWGRRGSNEKLFF. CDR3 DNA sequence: TGTGCCTGGGGGCGCAGGGGAAGTAATGAAAAACTGTTTTTT.

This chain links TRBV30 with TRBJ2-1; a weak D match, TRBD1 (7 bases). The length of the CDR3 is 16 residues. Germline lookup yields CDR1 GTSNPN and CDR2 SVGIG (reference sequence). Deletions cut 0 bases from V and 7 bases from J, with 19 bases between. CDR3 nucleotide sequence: TGTGCCTGGAGTGTACTAGGCAGGGGGGAATGGAATGAGCAGTTCTTC. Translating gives CAWSVLGRGEWNEQFF.

CDR3 protein: CASRGLVGGSYEQYF. The CDR3 DNA is TGTGCCAGCAGGGGATTAGTGGGAGGTTCCTACGAGCAGTACTTC. The V gene is TRBV2, the J gene TRBJ2-7, with D possibly matching TRBD2 (6 bases). The germline gives CDR1 SNHLY, CDR2 FYNNEI. V shed 6 bases and J shed 1 base, with 16 bases lying between them. This CDR3 is built from 15 residues.

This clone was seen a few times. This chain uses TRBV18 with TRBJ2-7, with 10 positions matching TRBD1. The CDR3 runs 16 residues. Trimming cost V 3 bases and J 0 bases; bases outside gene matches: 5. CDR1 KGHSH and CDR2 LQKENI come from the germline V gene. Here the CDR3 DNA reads TGTGCCAGCTCACCGCGAGGGACAGGGGACTCCTACGAGCAGTACTTC. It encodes CASSPRGTGDSYEQYF.

CDR3 bases: TGTGCCAGCATTCTTAGACAGGGTGTGGAAGCTTTCTTT. It translates to CASILRQGVEAFF. This chain connects TRBV6-5 to TRBJ1-1, with 7 bases fitting TRBD1. J gave up 8 bases and V 7 bases, and 10 bases lay outside the gene matches. The CDR3 sequence is 13 residues long. The germline gives CDR1 MNHEY, CDR2 SVGAGI.

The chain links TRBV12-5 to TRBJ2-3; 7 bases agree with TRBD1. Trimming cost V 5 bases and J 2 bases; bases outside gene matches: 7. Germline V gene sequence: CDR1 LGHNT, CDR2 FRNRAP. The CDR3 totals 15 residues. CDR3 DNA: TGTGCTAGTGGTCCGAGGGACAGCTACACAGATACGCAGTATTTT. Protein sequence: CASGPRDSYTDTQYF.

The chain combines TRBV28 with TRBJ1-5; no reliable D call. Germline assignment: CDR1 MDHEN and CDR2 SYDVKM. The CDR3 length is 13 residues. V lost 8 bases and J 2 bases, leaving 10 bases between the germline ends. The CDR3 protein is CASSIEGNQPQHF. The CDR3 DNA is TGTGCCAGCTCGATAGAAGGCAATCAGCCCCAGCATTTT.

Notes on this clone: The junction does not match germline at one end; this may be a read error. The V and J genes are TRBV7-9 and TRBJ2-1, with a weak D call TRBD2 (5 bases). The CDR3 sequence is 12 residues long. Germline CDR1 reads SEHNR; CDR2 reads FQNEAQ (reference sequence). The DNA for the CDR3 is TGCGCCAGCAGCCATCCGGAGGTTGGGCAGTTCTTC. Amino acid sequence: CASSHPEVGQFF.

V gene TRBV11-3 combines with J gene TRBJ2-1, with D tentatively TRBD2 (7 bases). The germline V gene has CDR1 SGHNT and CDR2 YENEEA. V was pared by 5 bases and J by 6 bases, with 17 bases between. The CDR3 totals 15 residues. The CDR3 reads CASSHGGREFNEQFF. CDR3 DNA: TGTGCCAGCAGCCACGGGGGGCGGGAGTTCAATGAGCAGTTCTTC.

CDR3: CASSLGQDTGELFF. The DNA of the CDR3 is TGTGCCAGCAGCTTGGGACAGGACACCGGGGAGCTGTTTTTT. The V call is TRBV11-2, the J call TRBJ2-2, with 8 bases identical to TRBD1. The V gene end was trimmed by 3 bases and the J gene end by 3 bases; junction bases not matched to a gene: 0. This CDR3 is 14 amino acids long. From germline, CDR1 is SGHAT and CDR2 FQNNGV.

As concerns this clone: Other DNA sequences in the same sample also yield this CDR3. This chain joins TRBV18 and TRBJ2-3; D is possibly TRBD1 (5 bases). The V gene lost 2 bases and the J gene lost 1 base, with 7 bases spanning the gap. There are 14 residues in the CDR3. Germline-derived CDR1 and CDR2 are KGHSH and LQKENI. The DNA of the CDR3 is TGTGCCAGCTCACCAACAGGAGGCACAGATACGCAGTATTTT. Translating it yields CASSPTGGTDTQYF.

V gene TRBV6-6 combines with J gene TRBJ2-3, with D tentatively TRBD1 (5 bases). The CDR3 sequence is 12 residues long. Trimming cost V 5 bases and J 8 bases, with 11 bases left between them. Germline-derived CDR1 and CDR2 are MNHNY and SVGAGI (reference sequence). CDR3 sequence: CASSRAQGTQYF. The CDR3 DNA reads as TGTGCCAGCAGTCGGGCTCAGGGTACGCAGTATTTT.

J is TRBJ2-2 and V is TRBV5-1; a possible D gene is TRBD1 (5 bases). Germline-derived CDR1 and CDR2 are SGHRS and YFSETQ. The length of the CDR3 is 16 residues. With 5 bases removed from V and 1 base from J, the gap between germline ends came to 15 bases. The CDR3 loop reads CASREKGKENTGELFF. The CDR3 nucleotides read TGCGCCAGCAGGGAGAAGGGGAAGGAGAACACCGGGGAGCTGTTTTTT.

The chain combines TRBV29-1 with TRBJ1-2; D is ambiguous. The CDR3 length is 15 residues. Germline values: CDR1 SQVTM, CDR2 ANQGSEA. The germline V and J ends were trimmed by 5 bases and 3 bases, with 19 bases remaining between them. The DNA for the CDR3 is TGCAGCGTTCTACCCCTCCCCAGGCAGGACTATGGCTACACCTTC. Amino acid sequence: CSVLPLPRQDYGYTF.

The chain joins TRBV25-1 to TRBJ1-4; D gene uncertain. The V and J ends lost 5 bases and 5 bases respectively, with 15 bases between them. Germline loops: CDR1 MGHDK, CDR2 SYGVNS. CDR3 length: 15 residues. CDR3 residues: CASSRSTGENEKLFF. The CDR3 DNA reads TGTGCCAGCAGTCGTAGTACCGGTGAAAATGAAAAACTGTTTTTT.